Included here is one T cell receptor (beta chain) sequence, with context. What it recognizes is unknown. TCRdb reprocessed the 5' RACE reads with MiXCR, giving one entry per CDR3 protein. The table lists some 320,000 distinct CDR3 sequences, roughly an eighth of them singletons. With 1 base clipped from V and 3 bases from J, the junction kept 7 bases outside the gene matches. Germline V gene lookup returns CDR1 MNHEY and CDR2 SMNVEV (reference sequence). CDR3 length equals 16 residues. These data belong to a study of T-cell memory formation after mild COVID-19. Findings of the study overall: Memory cells collected pre-infection included some clones that later responded, suggesting cross-reactive memory joined.

The chain employs TRBV27 and TRBJ1-2; 8 bases align to TRBD1. The sequenced sample was PBMCs or a T cell subset sorted from them (not recorded which). This clonotype was sampled from a man aged 18 to 29 who had mild COVID-19 (a few samples of this study predate the infection). Cell type and time point are not known. The CDR3 nucleotides are TGTGCCAGCAGTTTATTTAGCAGGGGGCCCCACTATGGCTACACCTTC. Translation gives CASSLFSRGPHYGYTF.